The present entry profiles one TCR beta chain with its context. No antigen is known for it. The data belong to a study of STAT5B mutations in CD4+ large granular lymphocyte leukemia. The CDR3 spans 14 residues. Trimming at V came to 5 bases and at J to 8 bases, leaving 9 bases not matched to a gene. CDR1 MNHNS and CDR2 SASEGT come from the germline V gene. Study results and limitations: Main leukemic clonotypes were patient-specific, but under 30% appeared at low frequency elsewhere.

Libraries were prepared by immunoSEQ multiplex PCR; TCRdb keeps only in-frame clonotypes and omits some of them. The sample has some 38,000 clones; over 75% are singletons. Specimen: CD4+ T cells from blood buffy coats. This sequence originates from a human donor in good health. The chain has TRBV6-1 and TRBJ1-2; 9 positions match TRBD1. The CDR3: CASSMDRGSGGYTF. The CDR3 DNA reads as TGTGCCAGCAGTATGGACAGGGGATCGGGGGGCTACACCTTC.